A selection of T cell receptor beta chains follows, all from one sample in a study of T cell responses to AZD1222 COVID-19 vaccine. Assay used: immunoSEQ multiplex PCR; TCRdb lists only in-frame clones, some missing. The table records some 140,000 clones, about 90% of them present only once. Specimen: peripheral blood, collected on day 0 of MenACWY control vaccination. These receptors were collected from an adult in good health. CDR3s include the opening cysteine and the closing phenylalanine or tryptophan. The D gene is left open where the match is weak. For some rows the clone size is stated as once, few or many, or as a class when expanded; others skip it.

J,D,size,V,DNA,CDR3
TRBJ2-5,NA,NA,TRBV11-2,TGTGCCAGCAGCTTAGATCTGTTTGGCAGCCAAGAGACCCAGTACTTC,CASSLDLFGSQETQYF
TRBJ1-5,TRBD1,NA,TRBV27,TGTGCCAGCAGCCGTGGACAGGGACTCCAGCCCCAGCATTTT,CASSRGQGLQPQHF
TRBJ1-5,TRBD1,few,TRBV6-5,TGTGCCAGCAGCCCGGACAGGGGAGGGAATCAGCCCCAGCATTTT,CASSPDRGGNQPQHF
TRBJ2-2,TRBD1,NA,TRBV24-1,TGTGCCACCACCGCGACAGGGGGTAACACCGGGGAGCTGTTTTTT,CATTATGGNTGELFF
TRBJ1-2,TRBD1,NA,TRBV2,TGTGCCTCCCATACGGGCCGGGACAGGGATGGCTACACCTTC,CASHTGRDRDGYTF
TRBJ2-1,TRBD1,few,TRBV3-1/TRBV3-2,TGTGCCAGCAGCCGAGGGGGGACAGGGGCTAGGAATGAGCAGTTCTTC,CASSRGGTGARNEQFF
TRBJ1-2,NA,NA,TRBV4-3,TGCGCCAGCAGCCAAGATGACCCCTTGGGAGGCTACACCTTC,CASSQDDPLGGYTF
TRBJ1-1,TRBD1,NA,TRBV7-9,TGTGCCAGCAGCTCCAGGGACAGAGCCTCTATGAACACTGAAGCTTTCTTT,CASSSRDRASMNTEAFF
TRBJ1-2,NA,NA,TRBV6-5,TGTGCCAGCAGTTTCGGGGCTGGCGGGAACTATGGCTACACCTTC,CASSFGAGGNYGYTF
TRBJ2-3,TRBD1,NA,TRBV2,TGTGCCAGCACTCTCCTGACAGGGCGGACAGATACGCAGTATTTT,CASTLLTGRTDTQYF
TRBJ1-6,NA,NA,TRBV13,TGTGCCAGCAGCTACAGTGGGGGGAAAAATTCACCCCTCCACTTT,CASSYSGGKNSPLHF
TRBJ1-5,TRBD1,NA,TRBV7-2,TGTGCCAGCAGCTTAGGGACAGGGGGCTATCAGCCCCAGCATTTT,CASSLGTGGYQPQHF
TRBJ2-2,NA,NA,TRBV5-1,TGCGCCAGCAGCCCGGACACCAACACCGGGGAGCTGTTTTTT,CASSPDTNTGELFF
TRBJ1-4,NA,few,TRBV4-1,TGCGCCAGCAGCCAGAGGGGAGATGCCACTAATGAAAAACTGTTTTTT,CASSQRGDATNEKLFF
TRBJ2-7,TRBD2,NA,TRBV7-3,TGTGCCAGCAGCCTAAGCGGGGGGAGCTCCTACGAGCAGTACTTC,CASSLSGGSSYEQYF
TRBJ1-4,NA,many,TRBV6-5,TGTGCCAGCAGCCAGACTCAGGGAGGGGAAAAACTGTTTTTT,CASSQTQGGEKLFF
TRBJ2-7,TRBD2,NA,TRBV5-1,TGCGCCAGCAGCCCTGGACTAGCGGCCCCCTCCTACGAGCAGTACTTC,CASSPGLAAPSYEQYF
TRBJ1-2,NA,NA,TRBV3-1/TRBV3-2,TGTGCCAGCAGCCAAGATCAACGACAGACCTTC,CASSQDQRQTF
TRBJ2-2,NA,NA,TRBV19,TGTGCCAGTAGTATAATGCAGCCGAGCACCGGGGAGCTGTTTTTT,CASSIMQPSTGELFF
TRBJ2-3,NA,NA,TRBV3-1/TRBV3-2,TGTGCCAGCAGCCAAGCTGCGAGCACAGATACGCAGTATTTT,CASSQAASTDTQYF
TRBJ1-2,NA,NA,TRBV28,TGTGCCAGCAGTCTCAATTGGTATGGCTACACCTTC,CASSLNWYGYTF
TRBJ2-1,TRBD2,NA,TRBV10-3,TGTGCCTATTGGGCGGGAGGGTACAATGAGCAGTTCTTC,CAYWAGGYNEQFF
TRBJ1-2,NA,NA,TRBV24-1,TGTGCCACCAGTGACCATGATATTTCCTATGGCTACACCTTC,CATSDHDISYGYTF
TRBJ1-5,TRBD1,few,TRBV11-2,TGTGCCAGCAGCGAAAACAGGGGGGGAGGTCAGCCCCAGCATTTT,CASSENRGGGQPQHF
TRBJ1-6,NA,few,TRBV19,TGTGCCAGTGCTGGCTCCCGGCTCGGGGGTGGACCCCTCCACTTT,CASAGSRLGGGPLHF
TRBJ1-5,NA,NA,TRBV19,TGTGCCAGCAAGGAAAGGGTCGACAGTCAGCCCCAGCATTTT,CASKERVDSQPQHF
TRBJ1-6,TRBD1,NA,TRBV18,TGTGCCAGCTCGCCAGGGGGGCCCCTCCACTTT,CASSPGGPLHF
TRBJ2-1,TRBD1,NA,TRBV5-5,TGTGCCAGCAGCTTGGTTAGGGGACAGGGTTCCTACAATGAGCAGTTCTTC,CASSLVRGQGSYNEQFF
TRBJ1-1,NA,once,TRBV5-4,TGTGCCAGCAGCTGGGCGGGCAGGGATTACACTGAAGCTTTCTTT,CASSWAGRDYTEAFF
TRBJ1-4,NA,NA,TRBV5-1,TGCGCCAGCAGCTTCTTAGAAAATGAAAAACTGTTTTTT,CASSFLENEKLFF
TRBJ2-1,TRBD2,NA,TRBV7-8,TGTGCCAGCAGCTTAGTGATTTGGGGGAGGGGCTCGAATGAGCAGTTCTTC,CASSLVIWGRGSNEQFF
TRBJ2-2,TRBD1,NA,TRBV5-1,TGCGCCAGCAGCTGGACAGGGGAAACCGGGGAGCTGTTTTTT,CASSWTGETGELFF
TRBJ1-2,NA,NA,TRBV5-4,TGTGCCAGCAGCTTGGATCAGGACTATGGCTACACCTTC,CASSLDQDYGYTF
TRBJ1-2,NA,NA,TRBV9,TGTGCCAGCAGCTCCCGGACCGTGGATGGCTACACCTTC,CASSSRTVDGYTF
TRBJ2-1,NA,NA,TRBV28,TGTGCCAGCACCCTAGGGCGTGAGCAGTTCTTC,CASTLGREQFF
TRBJ2-1,TRBD2,NA,TRBV7-2,TGTGCCAGCAGCTTCTTCTTTAGCGGGATCTACAATGAGCAGTTCTTC,CASSFFFSGIYNEQFF
TRBJ2-7,NA,NA,TRBV12-5,TGTGCTAGTGGGAACCTCTACGAGCAGTACTTC,CASGNLYEQYF
TRBJ2-1,NA,NA,TRBV9,TGTGCCAGCAGCCCTTCAGAGTTAGGGCGGGAGCAGTTCTTC,CASSPSELGREQFF
TRBJ1-4,NA,few,TRBV18,TGTGCCAGCTCTCGGGGAACTAATGAAAAACTGTTTTTT,CASSRGTNEKLFF
TRBJ2-1,TRBD1,NA,TRBV7-7,TGTGCTAGCAGCTTAGAGGCAGGGGGCTACAATGAGCAGTTCTTC,CASSLEAGGYNEQFF
TRBJ2-5,NA,NA,TRBV19,TGTGCCAGTGGGAGAGAGACCCAGTACTTC,CASGRETQYF
TRBJ1-1,NA,NA,TRBV29-1,TGCAGCGTCCGACTTTACTCTGGACCGGGGGGCACTGAAGCTTTCTTT,CSVRLYSGPGGTEAFF
TRBJ2-7,NA,NA,TRBV5-1,TGCGCCAGCAGCTTGTATGACCCGGCATTCTCCTACGAGCAGTACTTC,CASSLYDPAFSYEQYF
TRBJ2-2,NA,once,TRBV3-1/TRBV3-2,TGTGCCAGCAGCCAACACGACAGACCCACCGGGGAGCTGTTTTTT,CASSQHDRPTGELFF